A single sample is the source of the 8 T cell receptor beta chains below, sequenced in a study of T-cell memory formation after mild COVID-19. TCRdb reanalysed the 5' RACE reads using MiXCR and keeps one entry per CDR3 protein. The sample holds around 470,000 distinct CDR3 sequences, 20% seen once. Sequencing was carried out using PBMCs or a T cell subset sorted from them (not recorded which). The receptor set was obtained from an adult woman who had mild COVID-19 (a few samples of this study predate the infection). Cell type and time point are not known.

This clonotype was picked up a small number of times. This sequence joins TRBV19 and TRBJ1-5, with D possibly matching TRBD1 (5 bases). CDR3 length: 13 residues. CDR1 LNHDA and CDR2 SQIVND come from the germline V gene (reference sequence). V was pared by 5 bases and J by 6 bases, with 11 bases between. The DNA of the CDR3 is TGTGCCAGTAGTGGGGACGGACTTCAGCCCCAGCATTTT. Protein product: CASSGDGLQPQHF. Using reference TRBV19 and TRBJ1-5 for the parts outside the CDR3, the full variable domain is DGGITQSPKYLFRKEGQNVTLSCEQNLNHDAMYWYRQDPGQGLRLIYYSQIVNDFQKGDIAEGYSVSREKKESFPLTVTSAQKNPTAFYLCASSGDGLQPQHFGDGTRLSIL.

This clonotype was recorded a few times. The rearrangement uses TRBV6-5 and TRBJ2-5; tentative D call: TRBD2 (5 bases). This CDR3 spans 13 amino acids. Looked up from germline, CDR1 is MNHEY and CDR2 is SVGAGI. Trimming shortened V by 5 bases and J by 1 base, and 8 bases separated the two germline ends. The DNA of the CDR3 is TGTGCCAGCAGTCACCGGGGCCAAGAGACCCAGTACTTC. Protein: CASSHRGQETQYF.

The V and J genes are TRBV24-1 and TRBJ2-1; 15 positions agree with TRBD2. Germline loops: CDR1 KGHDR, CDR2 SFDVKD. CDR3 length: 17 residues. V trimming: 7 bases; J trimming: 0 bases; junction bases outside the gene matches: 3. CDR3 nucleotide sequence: TGTGCCACCAGCGGACTAGCGGGAGGGCGCTCCTACAATGAGCAGTTCTTC. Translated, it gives CATSGLAGGRSYNEQFF.

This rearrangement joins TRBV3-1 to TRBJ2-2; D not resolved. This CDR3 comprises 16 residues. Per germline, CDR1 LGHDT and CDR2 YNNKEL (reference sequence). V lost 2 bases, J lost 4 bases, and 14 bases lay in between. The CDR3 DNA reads TGTGCCAGCAGCCAACGGACGGATACGGGCACCGGGGAGCTGTTTTTT. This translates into CASSQRTDTGTGELFF.

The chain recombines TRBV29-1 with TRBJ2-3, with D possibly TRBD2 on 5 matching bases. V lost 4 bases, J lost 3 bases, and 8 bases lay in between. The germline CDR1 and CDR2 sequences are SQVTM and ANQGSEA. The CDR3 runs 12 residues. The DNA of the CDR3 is TGCAGCGTTGTGATAGCGACAGATACGCAGTATTTT. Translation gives CSVVIATDTQYF.

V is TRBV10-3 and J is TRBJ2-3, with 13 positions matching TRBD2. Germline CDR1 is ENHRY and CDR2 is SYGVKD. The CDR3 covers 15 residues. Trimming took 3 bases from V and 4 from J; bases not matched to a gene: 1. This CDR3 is CAISEGLAGADTQYF. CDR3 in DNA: TGTGCCATCAGTGAAGGACTAGCGGGAGCAGATACGCAGTATTTT.

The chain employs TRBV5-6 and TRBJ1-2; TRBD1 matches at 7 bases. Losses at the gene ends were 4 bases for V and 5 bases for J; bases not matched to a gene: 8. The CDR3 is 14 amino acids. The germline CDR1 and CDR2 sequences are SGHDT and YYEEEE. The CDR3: CASSPGTAIYGYTF. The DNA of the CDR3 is TGTGCCAGCAGCCCCGGGACAGCGATTTATGGCTACACCTTC.

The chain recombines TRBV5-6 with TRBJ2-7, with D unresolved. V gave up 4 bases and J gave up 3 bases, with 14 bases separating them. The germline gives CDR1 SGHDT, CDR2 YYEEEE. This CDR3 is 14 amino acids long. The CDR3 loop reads CASSPASGIYEQYF. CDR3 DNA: TGTGCCAGCAGCCCTGCCAGTGGGATCTACGAGCAGTACTTC.